What follows are 30 T cell receptor beta chains derived from one specimen sequenced in a study of control samples from healthy donors and cancer patients. Assay used: immunoSEQ multiplex PCR; TCRdb lists only in-frame clones, some missing. The data hold about 80,000 clones, with just under 90% observed a single time. Sequencing was carried out using blood. These receptors all stem from a man aged 45 to 65 in good health.

This chain links TRBV7-2 with TRBJ1-2; weak D call: TRBD1 (6 bases). Germline V gene data show CDR1 as SGHTA and CDR2 as FQGNSA. The CDR3 sequence is 16 residues long. V was clipped by 2 bases and J by 0 bases, with 13 bases between them. The CDR3 DNA sequence: TGTGCCAGCAGCTTAATGTTGGGGGGCCCTAACTATGGCTACACCTTC. Translated, it gives CASSLMLGGPNYGYTF. The full variable domain, completed using reference TRBV7-2 and TRBJ1-2, is GAGVSQSPSNKVTEKGKDVELRCDPISGHTALYWYRQSLGQGLEFLIYFQGNSAPDKSGLPSDRFSAERTGGSVSTLTIQRTQQEDSAVYLCASSLMLGGPNYGYTFGSGTRLTVV.

The chain uses TRBV3-1 (or the pseudogene TRBV3-2) and TRBJ2-2, with D perhaps TRBD1 (6 bases). From germline, CDR1 is LGHDT and CDR2 YNNKEL (reference sequence). The CDR3 has 15 residues. Trimming removed 4 bases at V and 2 bases at J, with 11 bases between. The DNA of the CDR3 is TGTGCCAGCAGCCCACAGGGTCCTAACACCGGGGAGCTGTTTTTT. This sequence encodes CASSPQGPNTGELFF.

This chain connects TRBV7-9 to TRBJ1-1; D not certain. The germline V gene encodes CDR1 SEHNR and CDR2 FQNEAQ (reference sequence). The CDR3 loop spans 13 amino acids. Trimming left V 2 bases short and J 8 bases short, with 12 bases between. The CDR3: CASSLMGKPEAFF. For the CDR3, the DNA is TGTGCCAGCAGCTTAATGGGAAAGCCAGAAGCTTTCTTT.

The chain has TRBV5-1 and TRBJ2-6; TRBD1 is a possible D gene (6 bases). Per germline, CDR1 SGHRS and CDR2 YFSETQ. The CDR3 is made up of 18 amino acids. V lost 3 bases, J lost 0 bases, and 16 bases lay in between. In DNA, the CDR3 is TGCGCCAGCAGCTGGACGACAGGTCGATTCTCTGGGGCCAACGTCCTGACTTTC. Translation gives CASSWTTGRFSGANVLTF. Supplemented by reference TRBV5-1 and TRBJ2-6, the full variable domain reads KAGVTQTPRYLIKTRGQQVTLSCSPISGHRSVSWYQQTPGQGLQFLFEYFSETQRNKGNFPGRFSGRQFSNSRSEMNVSTLELGDSALYLCASSWTTGRFSGANVLTFGAGSRLTVL.

This chain links TRBV7-9 with TRBJ1-1, with D unclear. The V end lost 1 base, the J end lost 2 bases, and 5 bases lay between the germline ends. The germline V gene has CDR1 SEHNR and CDR2 FQNEAQ (reference sequence). This CDR3 region has 13 residues. CDR3 coding DNA: TGTGCCAGCAGCTTAGGGTCAAACACTGAAGCTTTCTTT. Translation gives CASSLGSNTEAFF.

This sequence joins TRBV13 and TRBJ1-1, with 8 bases matching TRBD1. Trimming removed 5 bases from V and 3 bases from J; junction bases left unmatched: 5. The CDR3 is 14 residues long. The germline V gene encodes CDR1 PRHDT and CDR2 FYEKMQ (reference sequence). This CDR3 reads CASSPDRGYTEAFF. The CDR3 DNA reads TGTGCCAGCAGCCCCGACAGGGGATACACTGAAGCTTTCTTT.

The chain carries TRBV19 and TRBJ2-3; 7 nucleotides match TRBD1. This CDR3 region has 14 residues. In germline, CDR1 is LNHDA, CDR2 SQIVND (reference sequence). Trimming at V came to 1 base and at J to 5 bases, leaving 3 bases not matched to a gene. This CDR3 is CASSIGTGGDTQYF. Written as DNA, the CDR3 is TGTGCCAGTAGTATAGGGACAGGAGGAGATACGCAGTATTTT.

This sequence joins TRBV27 and TRBJ2-3; D is ambiguous. CDR3 length equals 17 residues. The V gene's germline CDR1 is MNHEY and CDR2 SMNVEV (reference sequence). V shed 6 bases and J shed 0 bases, with 19 bases lying between them. CDR3 sequence (DNA): TGTGCCAGCAGCCGGACGGTCGTTACATCTAGCACAGATACGCAGTATTTT. Its protein is CASSRTVVTSSTDTQYF.

This sequence joins TRBV4-1 and TRBJ2-3; D is unresolved. V was pared by 0 bases and J by 5 bases, with 12 bases between. Germline V gene data show CDR1 as MGHRA and CDR2 as YSYEKL. This CDR3 contains 15 residues. The CDR3 bases are TGCGCCAGCAGCCAAGAGGGCGTTGAGCTAGATACGCAGTATTTT. Encoded protein: CASSQEGVELDTQYF.

This clone was recorded once. This chain joins TRBV7-2 and TRBJ2-7; D is tentatively TRBD1 or TRBD2 (5 bases each). CDR3 length equals 15 residues. V was shortened by 0 bases and J by 2 bases, with 11 bases between the two germline ends. CDR1 SGHTA and CDR2 FQGNSA come from the germline V gene. CDR3 nucleotides: TGTGCCAGCAGCTTAGCGGGGGATCCCGCCTACGAGCAGTACTTC. It codes for CASSLAGDPAYEQYF. The full variable domain, rest sourced from reference TRBV7-2 and TRBJ2-7, is GAGVSQSPSNKVTEKGKDVELRCDPISGHTALYWYRQSLGQGLEFLIYFQGNSAPDKSGLPSDRFSAERTGGSVSTLTIQRTQQEDSAVYLCASSLAGDPAYEQYFGPGTRLTVT.

The chain recombines TRBV19 with TRBJ2-7; the match to TRBD2 covers 8 bases. The CDR3 runs 15 residues. The germline V gene has CDR1 LNHDA and CDR2 SQIVND (reference sequence). J lost 2 bases, V lost 1 base, and 4 bases had no gene match. This CDR3 reads CASSIVGGLAYEQYF. The CDR3 DNA follows: TGTGCCAGTAGTATAGTTGGGGGACTAGCCTACGAGCAGTACTTC.

The chain carries TRBV10-3 and TRBJ2-7, with D tentatively TRBD1 (6 bases). The CDR3 sequence is 15 residues long. Trimming shortened V by 5 bases and J by 0 bases, and 14 bases separated the two germline ends. Germline V gene data show CDR1 as ENHRY and CDR2 as SYGVKD. CDR3 in DNA: TGTGCCATCAGTATGACCGGGACAAGCTCCTACGAGCAGTACTTC. It codes for CAISMTGTSSYEQYF.

This chain joins TRBV18 and TRBJ1-2; D perhaps matches TRBD1 (6 bases). The CDR3 is 19 residues long. Germline V gives CDR1 KGHSH, CDR2 LQKENI. V lost 1 base to trimming and J lost 4 bases, with 25 bases between them. The CDR3 region is CASSPQPGGASDIGYGYTF. CDR3 DNA: TGTGCCAGCTCACCACAACCTGGGGGCGCCTCGGATATCGGCTATGGCTACACCTTC. The full variable domain, its missing parts supplied by reference TRBV18 and TRBJ1-2, is NAGVMQNPRHLVRRRGQEARLRCSPMKGHSHVYWYRQLPEEGLKFMVYLQKENIIDESGMPKERFSAEFPKEGPSILRIQQVVRGDSAAYFCASSPQPGGASDIGYGYTFGSGTRLTVV.

This clone was recorded only once. The rearrangement uses TRBV20-1 and TRBJ2-5, with 8 positions matching TRBD2. CDR1 is DFQATT and CDR2 is SNEGSKA in the germline V gene (reference sequence). After removal of 3 bases from V and 1 base from J, the junction contained 10 bases not matched to a gene. CDR3 length: 16 amino acids. The CDR3 sequence: CSASFDGGVAQETQYF. DNA of the CDR3: TGCAGTGCTAGTTTTGACGGGGGGGTGGCCCAAGAGACCCAGTACTTC.

The chain uses TRBV19 and TRBJ1-1, with D perhaps matching TRBD1 (5 bases). The CDR3 runs 13 residues. CDR1 and CDR2 (germline): LNHDA, SQIVND (reference sequence). The V and J ends lost 5 bases and 6 bases respectively, with 13 bases between them. The CDR3 DNA follows: TGTGCCAGTAGTCCGGGGCAAGGACCTGAAGCTTTCTTT. Its translation: CASSPGQGPEAFF.

V is TRBV5-1 and J is TRBJ1-1; weak D call: TRBD1 (5 bases). Germline CDR1 and CDR2: SGHRS and YFSETQ. Trimming stripped 4 bases from V and 6 bases from J, with 19 bases between. This CDR3 region has 15 residues. The CDR3 nucleotides read TGCGCCAGCAGCCACCTGGGACCCACGGAGGCTGAAGCTTTCTTT. As protein: CASSHLGPTEAEAFF. The whole variable domain, filled in from reference TRBV5-1 and TRBJ1-1, reads KAGVTQTPRYLIKTRGQQVTLSCSPISGHRSVSWYQQTPGQGLQFLFEYFSETQRNKGNFPGRFSGRQFSNSRSEMNVSTLELGDSALYLCASSHLGPTEAEAFFGQGTRLTVV.

The CDR3 region has the DNA TGTGCCAGCTCCTCCGACAGGTTCAAGAACACCGGGGAGCTGTTTTTT. Translating gives CASSSDRFKNTGELFF. The chain carries TRBV18 and TRBJ2-2; D perhaps matches TRBD1 (6 bases). Trimming took off 6 bases at V and 1 base at J, with 15 bases between the two ends. This CDR3 is 16 amino acids long. Germline V gives CDR1 KGHSH, CDR2 LQKENI.

The chain is built from TRBV4-1 and TRBJ2-1, with TRBD1 matching over 10 bases. The junction had 8 bases not matched to a gene; V was cut back by 2 bases and J by 4 bases. This CDR3 has 17 residues. Germline loops: CDR1 MGHRA, CDR2 YSYEKL. The CDR3 DNA sequence: TGCGCCAGCAGCCAACTAAGAGGGACAGGGGAGTACAATGAGCAGTTCTTC. This encodes CASSQLRGTGEYNEQFF.

This clone showed up just once. This chain joins TRBV19 and TRBJ2-3; tentatively, D is TRBD1 or TRBD2 (5 bases each). Trimming pared 8 bases from V and 0 bases from J, leaving 12 bases between. CDR1 is LNHDA, CDR2 SQIVND, per germline (reference sequence). CDR3 size: 14 residues. CDR3 DNA: TGTGCCAGTTCTGAGGGGCGGAGCACAGATACGCAGTATTTT. Amino acids: CASSEGRSTDTQYF.

This chain uses TRBV11-3 with TRBJ2-7; either TRBD1 or TRBD2 may fit D (5 bases each). There are 14 residues in the CDR3. The germline gives CDR1 SGHNT, CDR2 YENEEA. Trimming shortened V by 2 bases and J by 5 bases, and 13 bases separated the two germline ends. The CDR3 region is CASSLRGAVNEQYF. In DNA, the CDR3 is TGTGCCAGCAGCTTAAGAGGGGCAGTGAACGAGCAGTACTTC.

CDR3 amino acids: CAISESAGTQHTIYF. In nucleotides, the CDR3 is TGTGCCATCAGTGAGTCGGCCGGGACCCAGCACACCATATATTTT. This chain joins TRBV10-3 and TRBJ1-3; maybe TRBD1 (5 bases). This CDR3 is built from 15 residues. The V and J ends lost 0 bases and 8 bases respectively, with 14 bases between them. From germline, CDR1 is ENHRY and CDR2 SYGVKD.

The gene calls are TRBV9 and TRBJ1-1; the D is unclear. Trimming removed 3 bases from V and 0 bases from J, with 9 bases in between. The germline CDR1 and CDR2 sequences are SGDLS and YYNGEE. The CDR3 has 14 residues. CDR3 coding DNA: TGTGCCAGCAGCGCCCGGTCCATGAACACTGAAGCTTTCTTT. Its protein product is CASSARSMNTEAFF.

J is TRBJ2-7 and V is TRBV3-1 (or the pseudogene TRBV3-2); no reliable D call. The CDR3 contains 12 residues. Trimming stripped 1 base from V and 6 bases from J, with 7 bases between. Germline V CDR1 and CDR2: LGHDT, YNNKEL (reference sequence). The CDR3 here is CASSQVEGEQYF. In DNA, the CDR3 is TGTGCCAGCAGCCAAGTAGAAGGCGAGCAGTACTTC.

This clone was seen once. The chain has TRBV5-1 and TRBJ2-7, with 10 bases aligning to TRBD1. V trimming: 4 bases; J trimming: 4 bases; junction bases outside the gene matches: 2. Germline V lookup: CDR1 SGHRS, CDR2 YFSETQ. The CDR3 is made up of 13 amino acids. For the CDR3, the DNA is TGCGCCAGCAGCGCGGGACAGGGGTACGAGCAGTACTTC. This encodes CASSAGQGYEQYF.

Notes on this clone: Other DNA variants within this sample encode the same CDR3. CDR3 sequence: CASSTSGTSTDTQYF. The DNA of the CDR3 is TGCGCCAGCTCGACTAGCGGGACTAGCACAGATACGCAGTATTTT. V usage is TRBV5-1 and J usage is TRBJ2-3; 11 positions match TRBD2. From germline, CDR1 is SGHRS and CDR2 YFSETQ. The CDR3 is 15 amino acids. The junction had 4 bases not matched to a gene; V was cut back by 7 bases and J by 0 bases.

J is TRBJ2-5 and V is TRBV6-1, with D possibly TRBD2 on 6 matching bases. This CDR3 contains 14 residues. V was cut by 2 bases and J by 5 bases, with 12 bases left in between. Germline V gene lookup returns CDR1 MNHNS and CDR2 SASEGT. Written as DNA, the CDR3 is TGTGCCAGCAGTGAAAGGTGGGGGAGGGAGACCCAGTACTTC. Amino acids: CASSERWGRETQYF.

The gene calls are TRBV19 and TRBJ1-2, with D unresolved. The CDR3 consists of 18 residues. CDR1 LNHDA and CDR2 SQIVND come from the germline V gene (reference sequence). The V gene lost 6 bases and the J gene lost 0 bases, with 23 bases spanning the gap. Here the CDR3 DNA reads TGTGCCAGTAGCATCAGACCAACTAAACCAACTCCTAACTATGGCTACACCTTC. Encoded protein: CASSIRPTKPTPNYGYTF.

The genes are TRBV13 and TRBJ1-1, with D perhaps TRBD1 (5 bases). The V end was cut by 2 bases, the J end by 2 bases, with 6 bases between. CDR1 is PRHDT and CDR2 is FYEKMQ in the germline V gene (reference sequence). The CDR3 sequence is 13 residues long. The CDR3 loop is CASSLRGNTEAFF. The CDR3 nucleotides are TGTGCCAGCAGCTTAAGGGGAAACACTGAAGCTTTCTTT. The full variable domain, with the rest looked up from reference TRBV13 and TRBJ1-1, is AAGVIQSPRHLIKEKRETATLKCYPIPRHDTVYWYQQGPGQDPQFLISFYEKMQSDKGSIPDRFSAQQFSDYHSELNMSSLELGDSALYFCASSLRGNTEAFFGQGTRLTVV.

This clone appeared a few times. The gene calls are TRBV11-2 and TRBJ1-1; tentatively, D is TRBD1 (6 bases). Germline V lookup: CDR1 SGHAT, CDR2 FQNNGV. Between the trimmed V and J ends, which lost 8 bases and 7 bases, there was a span of 17 bases. This CDR3 comprises 13 residues. The CDR3 coding sequence is TGTGCCAGCGGCGAGGGGGGTCGAGGTGAAGCTTTCTTT. Its protein is CASGEGGRGEAFF.

V is TRBV30 and J is TRBJ1-2; unclear D gene. CDR1 is GTSNPN, CDR2 SVGIG, per germline (reference sequence). V was clipped by 4 bases and J by 5 bases, with 11 bases between them. The CDR3 has 12 residues. The CDR3 sequence is CAWTPDGYGYTF. CDR3 in DNA: TGTGCCTGGACCCCTGACGGTTATGGCTACACCTTC.